The TCR beta chain under discussion was sequenced for a study of T cells in Graves' hyperthyroidism and ophthalmopathy. RNA transcripts gave rise to amplified TCR beta CDR3 regions. During a first-round RT-PCR of the TCR CDR3, the HTBI primer set was used. MiXCR was run by TCRdb on the multiplex PCR reads, yielding one entry per CDR3 protein. The sample has 300,000 to 350,000 distinct CDR3 sequences, 15% to 20% seen once. CDR3 size: 18 residues. In germline, CDR1 is KGHDR, CDR2 SFDVKD. The V segment lost 5 bases and the J segment 4 bases; nucleotides outside the gene matches: 14. Study observations and caveats: Before onset, by a median of around 6.1 months, the model predicted ophthalmopathy.

Only a few counts were recorded for this clonotype. The antigen is not known. This TCR was sampled from a woman aged 40 to 49 with Graves' ophthalmopathy. The source material was blood. V gene TRBV24-1 combines with J gene TRBJ2-2; 8 bases line up with TRBD1. CDR3 sequence (DNA): TGTGCCACCAGTGGCGTCCTACAGGGGGGAGGAGGCACCGGGGAGCTGTTTTTT. Translated, it gives CATSGVLQGGGGTGELFF.